This T cell receptor beta chain was captured by sequencing in a study of blood T cell repertoires in COVID-19. Study details: The cDNA or gDNA used as material had been derived from T cells, B-cell-depleted T cells, or PBMCs.

The CDR3 consists of 13 residues. The V end lost 5 bases, the J end lost 5 bases, and 10 bases lay between the germline ends. The repertoire was sequenced with immunoSEQ multiplex PCR; TCRdb's copy has only in-frame clones and lacks some. Of roughly 200,000 clones listed, roughly 89% are singletons. This clone came up a few times. The genes are TRBV12-3 or TRBV12-4 and TRBJ1-5; D possibly corresponds to TRBD1 (5 bases). This sequence originates from a woman in her 40s with acute COVID-19. Sequences were obtained from PBMCs or T cells enriched from blood (not recorded which). CDR3 sequence (DNA): TGTGCCAGCAGTCCGGGAGGGGATCAGCCCCAGCATTTT. Amino acid sequence: CASSPGGDQPQHF.